Sequencing of this TCR beta chain was carried out in a study of shared clonotypes between healthy human individuals. On the study more broadly: The plates for each donor numbered three CD4 naive, three CD4 memory, two CD8 naive and one CD8 memory. Notes on the study in general: On the whole, naive subsets had larger estimated richness than memory subsets had.

A word on this clone: The antigen is unknown.

Caucasian adults living in Nashville, Tennessee, provided all samples. The split of CD4+ cells yielded CD45RA+ naive and CD45RA-negative memory subsets. Sequencing was performed with immunoSEQ multiplex PCR; in TCRdb, only in-frame clones are kept and a portion is missing. The sample lists roughly 2 million clones, 90% to 96% occurring once. Sequenced: naive CD4+ T cells sorted from blood. The subset here: CD45RA+ positively selected. This clonotype originated in a man aged 18 to 35 in good health.

The CDR3 protein is CASNTGQGLFSPLHF. The DNA of the CDR3 is TGTGCCAGCAATACGGGACAGGGACTATTCTCACCCCTCCACTTT. The rearrangement joins TRBV28 to TRBJ1-6; 9 bases align to TRBD1. The CDR3 is 15 residues long. V lost 7 bases to trimming and J lost 10 bases; unmatched junction nucleotides: 11. From germline, CDR1 is MDHEN and CDR2 SYDVKM.